The 28 T cell receptor beta chains below come from one sample, sequenced in a study of blood T cell repertoires in COVID-19. Assay used: immunoSEQ multiplex PCR; TCRdb lists only in-frame clones, some missing. The sample records about 180,000 clones, 80% being singletons. The sample taken for sequencing was peripheral blood. The receptor source for this set is a man between 65 and 79 years old with active or convalescent COVID-19.

The count of this clone is one. The J gene is TRBJ1-2, the V gene TRBV24-1, with 9 bases matching TRBD1. Germline-derived CDR1 and CDR2 are KGHDR and SFDVKD. The V gene end was trimmed by 0 bases and the J gene end by 8 bases; junction bases not matched to a gene: 9. This CDR3 contains 16 residues. The CDR3: CATSDLGGTGLSGYTF. CDR3 bases: TGTGCCACCAGTGATTTGGGAGGGACAGGGCTTTCGGGCTACACCTTC.

This clone was observed once. The chain uses TRBV2 and TRBJ1-1; D is perhaps TRBD1 (5 bases). The CDR3 consists of 13 residues. V lost 8 bases and J 0 bases, leaving 10 bases between the germline ends. Germline CDR1 is SNHLY and CDR2 is FYNNEI. CDR3 nucleotides: TGTGCCAGCTACGAACAGGTGAACACTGAAGCTTTCTTT. Translated, it gives CASYEQVNTEAFF.

The chain combines TRBV10-3 with TRBJ1-5; D gene unclear. V lost 1 base and J lost 7, with 8 bases in between. The CDR3 consists of 13 residues. Germline V gene lookup returns CDR1 ENHRY and CDR2 SYGVKD. CDR3 bases: TGTGCCATCAGTGAGTGGGTGGGCCAGCCCCAGCATTTT. Encoded protein: CAISEWVGQPQHF.

The V call is TRBV19, the J call TRBJ2-1, with 10 bases aligning to TRBD1. The junction had 6 bases not matched to a gene; V was cut back by 6 bases and J by 4 bases. Germline loops: CDR1 LNHDA, CDR2 SQIVND (reference sequence). The CDR3 runs 15 residues. This CDR3 is CASRSGTGAYNEQFF. For the CDR3, the DNA is TGTGCCAGTAGATCAGGGACAGGGGCTTACAATGAGCAGTTCTTC.

This chain uses TRBV5-1 with TRBJ1-1, with TRBD1 matching over 7 bases. Germline values: CDR1 SGHRS, CDR2 YFSETQ. The CDR3 consists of 14 residues. Trimming took 0 bases from V and 6 from J; bases not matched to a gene: 5. The CDR3 loop is CASSLGQGVAEAFF. The CDR3 DNA is TGCGCCAGCAGCTTGGGACAGGGTGTCGCTGAAGCTTTCTTT.

V gene TRBV11-3 combines with J gene TRBJ2-1, with TRBD2 as a possible D gene (5 bases). Germline CDR1 SGHNT, CDR2 YENEEA. This CDR3 comprises 14 residues. Trimming removed 1 base at V and 4 bases at J, with 8 bases between. CDR3: CASSLAAEYNEQFF. CDR3 nucleotides: TGTGCCAGCAGCTTAGCAGCGGAATACAATGAGCAGTTCTTC. The full variable domain, completed using reference TRBV11-3 and TRBJ2-1, is EAGVVQSPRYKIIEKKQPVAFWCNPISGHNTLYWYLQNLGQGPELLIRYENEEAVDDSQLPKDRFSAERLKGVDSTLKIQPAELGDSAVYLCASSLAAEYNEQFFGPGTRLTVL.

The chain has TRBV19 and TRBJ2-1; D possibly corresponds to TRBD1 (6 bases). Germline V gives CDR1 LNHDA, CDR2 SQIVND (reference sequence). Trimming removed 5 bases from V and 3 bases from J, with 11 bases in between. CDR3 length equals 14 residues. The CDR3 here is CASSEGQLYNEQFF. CDR3 bases: TGTGCCAGTAGTGAGGGACAACTCTACAATGAGCAGTTCTTC.

The chain combines TRBV6-5 with TRBJ2-1, with D hard to call. The CDR3 extends over 11 amino acids. V lost 6 bases and J 7 bases, leaving 7 bases between the germline ends. Germline V CDR1 and CDR2: MNHEY, SVGAGI. CDR3 protein: CASRDLNEQFF. The CDR3 DNA reads TGTGCCAGCAGAGACTTGAATGAGCAGTTCTTC.

The chain has TRBV25-1 and TRBJ1-2; TRBD1 matches at 11 bases. Germline lookup yields CDR1 MGHDK and CDR2 SYGVNS. V was pared by 6 bases and J by 8 bases, with 11 bases of the junction left unmatched. The CDR3 extends over 15 amino acids. CDR3 loop: CASRPLGQGAMGYTF. CDR3 in DNA: TGTGCCAGCAGACCTCTAGGACAGGGGGCTATGGGCTACACCTTC.

The V and J genes are TRBV7-6 and TRBJ1-3; D is perhaps TRBD1 (5 bases). The V and J ends lost 1 base and 1 base respectively, with 11 bases between them. Germline V CDR1 and CDR2: SGHVS, FNYEAQ. The CDR3 has 16 residues. The CDR3 coding sequence is TGTGCCAGCAGCTTAGAAGGGGCTTTTTCTGGAAACACCATATATTTT. As protein: CASSLEGAFSGNTIYF.

J is TRBJ2-3 and V is TRBV4-3, with TRBD2 matching 8 bases. Germline trimming cut 3 bases from V and 3 bases from J; bases unmatched to any gene: 5. Germline CDR1 reads LGHNA; CDR2 reads YSLEER. The CDR3 is 15 residues long. DNA of the CDR3: TGCGCCAGCAGCCAGAACGGCGGGGGGACAGATACGCAGTATTTT. Residues: CASSQNGGGTDTQYF.

V gene TRBV4-3 combines with J gene TRBJ1-2; no clear D. CDR1 and CDR2 (germline): LGHNA, YSLEER. The CDR3 is 16 residues long. Deletions cut 0 bases from V and 0 bases from J, with 11 bases between. Here the CDR3 DNA reads TGCGCCAGCAGCCAAGAGAGAAGAACCTCTAACTATGGCTACACCTTC. Its translation: CASSQERRTSNYGYTF.

Many counts were recorded for this clone. This rearrangement joins TRBV10-3 to TRBJ1-5, with a possible D match to TRBD1 (5 bases). Per germline, CDR1 ENHRY and CDR2 SYGVKD. The CDR3 has 13 amino acids. V lost 8 bases and J 4 bases, leaving 12 bases between the germline ends. The chain's CDR3 is CAIGAGPNQPQHF. CDR3 in DNA: TGTGCCATCGGCGCAGGGCCGAATCAGCCCCAGCATTTT.

The CDR3 nucleotides are TGTGCCAGCAGCTTGGGGGGGACTAGCTCTGGCGAGCAGTACTTC. It encodes CASSLGGTSSGEQYF. The J gene is TRBJ2-7, the V gene TRBV5-4, with 9 bases identical to TRBD2. The CDR3 is 15 amino acids. The ends lost 0 bases at V and 6 bases at J; junction bases unmatched: 7. The germline CDR1 and CDR2 sequences are SGHNT and YYREEE (reference sequence).

This chain links TRBV4-2 with TRBJ1-6, with D maybe TRBD1 (6 bases). The CDR3 is 16 residues long. Germline CDR1 is LGHNA and CDR2 is YNFKEQ. V was shortened by 0 bases and J by 10 bases, with 16 bases between the two germline ends. CDR3 sequence reads: CASSQEGGAKESPLHF. CDR3 nucleotides: TGTGCCAGCAGCCAAGAGGGGGGGGCAAAGGAATCACCCCTCCACTTT.

The V gene is TRBV11-2, the J gene TRBJ2-7, with 8 nucleotides matching TRBD1. The V and J ends lost 3 bases and 6 bases, in that order; junction bases with no gene match: 19. Per germline, CDR1 SGHAT and CDR2 FQNNGV. This CDR3 is built from 18 residues. CDR3 amino acids: CASSFLQGTGLSVFEQYF. CDR3 sequence (DNA): TGTGCCAGCAGCTTCCTACAAGGGACAGGCCTCTCCGTGTTCGAGCAGTACTTC.

The V gene is TRBV2, the J gene TRBJ1-1; D unclear. The germline V gene encodes CDR1 SNHLY and CDR2 FYNNEI. CDR3 size: 13 residues. V was pared by 6 bases and J by 1 base, with 9 bases between. The CDR3 region is CASSREENTEAFF. CDR3 bases: TGTGCCAGCAGCCGGGAAGAGAACACTGAAGCTTTCTTT.

The J gene is TRBJ2-7, the V gene TRBV27; 8 nucleotides align to TRBD2. CDR3 length: 17 residues. V lost 1 base, J lost 3 bases, and 11 bases stayed unmatched. Germline CDR1 reads MNHEY; CDR2 reads SMNVEV (reference sequence). The DNA of the CDR3 is TGTGCCAGCAGTTTATATCTACGGGAGGGCCTCGTCTACGAGCAGTACTTC. It encodes CASSLYLREGLVYEQYF.

The chain carries TRBV20-1 and TRBJ2-5; D gene unclear. CDR1 DFQATT and CDR2 SNEGSKA come from the germline V gene (reference sequence). There are 11 residues in the CDR3. Trimming pared 4 bases from V and 2 bases from J, leaving 5 bases between. CDR3 in DNA: TGCAGTGCTATCGGTCAAGAGACCCAGTACTTC. The encoded protein is CSAIGQETQYF.

The chain combines TRBV7-8 with TRBJ2-3; 13 bases align to TRBD2. CDR3 length: 21 residues. Germline lookup yields CDR1 SGHVS and CDR2 FQNEAQ. Trimming cost V 6 bases and J 2 bases; bases outside gene matches: 20. CDR3 in amino acids: CASRESPGGLAGTGHTDTQYF. CDR3 DNA: TGTGCCAGCAGGGAGAGCCCCGGGGGACTAGCGGGAACGGGGCACACAGATACGCAGTATTTT.

This clone was detected a few times. This rearrangement joins TRBV5-1 to TRBJ1-6; unclear D gene. The CDR3 runs to 16 residues. Germline V gene data show CDR1 as SGHRS and CDR2 as YFSETQ. V dropped 1 base and J dropped 6 bases, with 14 bases sitting between them. CDR3 DNA: TGCGCCAGCAGCTTGACTGGAGTTCGGGGTAATTCACCCCTCCACTTT. This codes for CASSLTGVRGNSPLHF.

The chain uses TRBV5-1 and TRBJ1-6; 8 bases are shared with TRBD1. V was clipped by 0 bases and J by 15 bases; unmatched bases: 5. The CDR3 extends over 13 amino acids. Per the germline V gene, CDR1 is SGHRS and CDR2 is YFSETQ. The CDR3 DNA reads as TGCGCCAGCAGCTTGGCCGGACAGGGACTCCTCCACTTT. Protein sequence: CASSLAGQGLLHF. Drawing the rest from reference TRBV5-1 and TRBJ1-6, the complete variable domain is KAGVTQTPRYLIKTRGQQVTLSCSPISGHRSVSWYQQTPGQGLQFLFEYFSETQRNKGNFPGRFSGRQFSNSRSEMNVSTLELGDSALYLCASSLAGQGLLHFGNGTRLTVT.

This chain uses TRBV5-8 with TRBJ1-2; TRBD1 matches 7 bases. The CDR3 consists of 13 residues. The junction had 6 bases not matched to a gene; V was cut back by 6 bases and J by 4 bases. Germline V lookup: CDR1 SGHTS, CDR2 YDEGEE. CDR3 in amino acids: CASTDRDLYGYTF. DNA of the CDR3: TGTGCCAGCACTGACAGGGACCTCTATGGCTACACCTTC. Looking up the rest from reference TRBV5-8 and TRBJ1-2 gives the full variable domain: EAGVTQSPTHLIKTRGQQATLRCSPISGHTSVYWYQQALGLGLQFLLWYDEGEERNRGNFPPRFSGRQFPNYSSELNVNALELEDSALYLCASTDRDLYGYTFGSGTRLTVV.

This chain uses TRBV20-1 with TRBJ1-5, with D possibly TRBD1 on 6 matching bases. V was clipped by 5 bases and J by 5 bases, with 13 bases between them. There are 13 residues in the CDR3. Germline V gives CDR1 DFQATT, CDR2 SNEGSKA (reference sequence). CDR3 sequence: CSARESGDQPQHF. The CDR3 DNA reads as TGCAGTGCTCGTGAGTCAGGGGATCAGCCCCAGCATTTT.

CDR3 DNA: TGTGCCAGCAGCCATCCACAGGGCCGTGAGTACTTC. This encodes CASSHPQGREYF. The chain links TRBV7-2 to TRBJ2-7; tentative D call: TRBD1 (6 bases). V was cut by 5 bases and J by 11 bases, with 16 bases left in between. CDR1 and CDR2 (germline): SGHTA, FQGNSA. The CDR3 consists of 12 residues. The full variable domain, rest sourced from reference TRBV7-2 and TRBJ2-7, is GAGVSQSPSNKVTEKGKDVELRCDPISGHTALYWYRQSLGQGLEFLIYFQGNSAPDKSGLPSDRFSAERTGGSVSTLTIQRTQQEDSAVYLCASSHPQGREYFGPGTRLTVT.

CDR3 nucleotides: TGCGCCAGCAGCGTAGCGGGGGGGTCTAATGAGCAGTTCTTC. This sequence encodes CASSVAGGSNEQFF. This chain joins TRBV5-1 and TRBJ2-1; 11 nucleotides match TRBD2. Germline trimming cut 4 bases from V and 7 bases from J; bases unmatched to any gene: 4. CDR1 and CDR2 from the germline V gene are SGHRS and YFSETQ. The length of the CDR3 is 14 residues. Supplemented by reference TRBV5-1 and TRBJ2-1, the full variable domain reads KAGVTQTPRYLIKTRGQQVTLSCSPISGHRSVSWYQQTPGQGLQFLFEYFSETQRNKGNFPGRFSGRQFSNSRSEMNVSTLELGDSALYLCASSVAGGSNEQFFGPGTRLTVL.

This clone was recorded once. The chain has TRBV5-1 and TRBJ2-5, with 10 bases lining up with TRBD1. CDR1 is SGHRS, CDR2 YFSETQ, per germline. The CDR3 totals 15 residues. V was clipped by 4 bases and J by 5 bases; unmatched bases: 8. CDR3 sequence reads: CASSVRQGAGETQYF. The CDR3 DNA sequence: TGCGCCAGCAGCGTTCGACAGGGGGCCGGGGAGACCCAGTACTTC.

In the case of this clone: Other DNA variants within this sample encode the same CDR3. The chain recombines TRBV11-3 with TRBJ2-3; 7 nucleotides agree with TRBD2. This CDR3 contains 13 residues. Germline V gene data show CDR1 as SGHNT and CDR2 as YENEEA. Trimming at V came to 6 bases and at J to 0 bases, leaving 0 bases not matched to a gene. The chain's CDR3 is CASRGGSTDTQYF. The CDR3 region has the DNA TGTGCCAGCAGGGGGGGGAGCACAGATACGCAGTATTTT.